The TCR beta chain under discussion was sequenced for a study of CD8 T cells in Susac syndrome. Reverse transcription used roughly 0.5 to 1 ug RNA and random hexamers. Amplification of TCR beta CDR3 was carried out by immunoSEQ multiplex PCR, which covered 54 Vbeta and 13 Jbeta segments. TCRdb redid the calling of the immunoSEQ multiplex PCR reads with MiXCR, one entry per CDR3 protein. This table has approximately 83,000 distinct CDR3 sequences, over 85% appearing once. V was clipped by 0 bases and J by 0 bases, with 15 bases between them. Germline V gene lookup returns CDR1 LGHDT and CDR2 YNNKEL (reference sequence). The CDR3 is 17 residues long.

The clonotype originates from a human donor with Susac syndrome. This chain links TRBV3-1 with TRBJ2-7; D is undetermined. The sample was CD8+ T cells from PBMCs. This CDR3 reads CASSQDQIPDASYEQYF. The DNA of the CDR3 is TGTGCCAGCAGCCAAGATCAGATTCCGGACGCCTCCTACGAGCAGTACTTC.